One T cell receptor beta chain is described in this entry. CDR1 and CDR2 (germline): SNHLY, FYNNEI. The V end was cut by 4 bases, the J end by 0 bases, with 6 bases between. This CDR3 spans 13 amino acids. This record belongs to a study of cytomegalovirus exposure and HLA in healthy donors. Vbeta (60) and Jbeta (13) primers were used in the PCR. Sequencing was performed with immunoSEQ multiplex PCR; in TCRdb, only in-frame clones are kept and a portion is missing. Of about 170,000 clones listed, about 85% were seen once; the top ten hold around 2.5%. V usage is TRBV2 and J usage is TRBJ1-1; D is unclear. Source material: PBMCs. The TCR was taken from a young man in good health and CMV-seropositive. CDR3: CASSANMNTEAFF. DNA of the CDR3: TGTGCCAGCAGTGCTAATATGAACACTGAAGCTTTCTTT. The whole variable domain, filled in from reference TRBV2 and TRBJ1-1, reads EPEVTQTPSHQVTQMGQEVILRCVPISNHLYFYWYRQILGQKVEFLVSFYNNEISEKSEIFDDQFSVERPDGSNFTLKIRSTKLEDSAMYFCASSANMNTEAFFGQGTRLTVV.